This passage covers 10 T cell receptor beta chains from one sample sequenced in a study of cytomegalovirus exposure and HLA in healthy donors. Using immunoSEQ multiplex PCR, the repertoire was profiled, and TCRdb retains in-frame clones only, with some absent. The profile shows some 240,000 clones, roughly 86% of them singletons. The sequenced sample was PBMCs. Receptor source: a woman aged 30 to 39 in good health and CMV-seropositive.

The V and J genes are TRBV9 and TRBJ2-2; the match to TRBD2 covers 9 bases. Per germline, CDR1 SGDLS and CDR2 YYNGEE. V trimming: 2 bases; J trimming: 4 bases; junction bases outside the gene matches: 3. The CDR3 loop spans 15 amino acids. The CDR3 sequence is CASSVASGTTGELFF. Written as DNA, the CDR3 is TGTGCCAGCAGCGTTGCTAGCGGGACCACCGGGGAGCTGTTTTTT. Combining the CDR3 with reference TRBV9 and TRBJ2-2 gives the whole variable domain DSGVTQTPKHLITATGQRVTLRCSPRSGDLSVYWYQQSLDQGLQFLIQYYNGEERAKGNILERFSAQQFPDLHSELNLSSLELGDSALYFCASSVASGTTGELFFGEGSRLTVL.

The chain carries TRBV7-9 and TRBJ2-5; TRBD2 matches 15 bases. The CDR3 is 16 amino acids. Losses at the gene ends were 5 bases for V and 4 bases for J; bases not matched to a gene: 5. Per germline, CDR1 SEHNR and CDR2 FQNEAQ (reference sequence). The DNA for the CDR3 is TGTGCCAGCAGCCCGGGACTAGCGGGAGGAGGAGAGACCCAGTACTTC. Protein: CASSPGLAGGGETQYF.

The gene calls are TRBV5-1 and TRBJ1-5; D ambiguous. Germline assignment: CDR1 SGHRS and CDR2 YFSETQ. Trimming stripped 4 bases from V and 2 bases from J, with 13 bases between. This CDR3 is built from 15 residues. This CDR3 is CASSMTGGGNQPQHF. CDR3 bases: TGCGCCAGCAGCATGACGGGTGGCGGCAATCAGCCCCAGCATTTT.

The chain is built from TRBV5-1 and TRBJ2-3; 7 bases map to TRBD2. The CDR3 length is 14 residues. V trimming: 1 base; J trimming: 4 bases; junction bases outside the gene matches: 3. Germline loops: CDR1 SGHRS, CDR2 YFSETQ. CDR3 loop: CASSLSGTADTQYF. CDR3 DNA sequence: TGCGCCAGCAGCTTGAGCGGGACCGCAGATACGCAGTATTTT.

This clone was seen only a few times. This CDR3 is CAWSGLHNTEAFF. The CDR3 nucleotides read TGTGCCTGGAGTGGGCTCCACAACACTGAAGCTTTCTTT. The chain joins TRBV30 to TRBJ1-1; D gene uncertain. V lost 1 base to trimming and J lost 2 bases, with 8 bases between them. There are 13 residues in the CDR3. In germline, CDR1 is GTSNPN, CDR2 SVGIG (reference sequence).

The chain couples TRBV10-1 to TRBJ1-4, with 7 bases fitting TRBD1. The V and J ends lost 3 bases and 5 bases, in that order; junction bases with no gene match: 3. The CDR3 is made up of 14 amino acids. CDR1 and CDR2 (germline): WNHNN, SYGVQD (reference sequence). The CDR3 DNA reads TGCGCCAGCAGTGAAGGGACAGAGAATGAAAAACTGTTTTTT. It translates to CASSEGTENEKLFF.

The gene calls are TRBV5-1 and TRBJ2-3, with 7 nucleotides matching TRBD2. CDR1 SGHRS and CDR2 YFSETQ come from the germline V gene. This CDR3 contains 14 residues. After removal of 4 bases from V and 2 bases from J, the junction contained 4 bases not matched to a gene. The CDR3 DNA is TGCGCCAGCAGCACCACTAGCGCCACAGATACGCAGTATTTT. Translating it yields CASSTTSATDTQYF.

This chain connects TRBV18 to TRBJ1-1; D gene uncertain. Trimming removed 3 bases from V and 0 bases from J, with 20 bases in between. This CDR3 contains 18 residues. The germline gives CDR1 KGHSH, CDR2 LQKENI. The DNA of the CDR3 is TGTGCCAGCTCACCTTATTACCAGGCTGAGTCCATGAACACTGAAGCTTTCTTT. Translating gives CASSPYYQAESMNTEAFF.

The chain uses TRBV10-1 and TRBJ2-3, with 10 bases aligning to TRBD2. The CDR3 has 17 residues. CDR1 is WNHNN and CDR2 is SYGVQD in the germline V gene (reference sequence). Trimming removed 6 bases from V and 1 base from J; junction bases left unmatched: 10. Here the CDR3 reads CASSQSRTSGRTDTQYF. CDR3 DNA sequence: TGCGCCAGCAGCCAGAGCCGGACTAGCGGTCGCACAGATACGCAGTATTTT.

This chain connects TRBV6-1 to TRBJ2-7; weak D call: TRBD1 (6 bases). CDR1 is MNHNS and CDR2 is SASEGT in the germline V gene. This CDR3 spans 12 amino acids. V was cut by 6 bases and J by 4 bases, with 10 bases left in between. DNA of the CDR3: TGTGCCAGCAGCGTGAGGGGGTACGAGCAGTACTTC. This gives the protein CASSVRGYEQYF.